This TCR beta chain was recorded in a study of blood T cell repertoires in COVID-19 (dated by TCRdb to about 2020). With regard to the full study: Samples from collaborators originated in the United States, Italy and Spain and spanned both the acute and convalescent phases of COVID-19. The dataset comprised deeply sampled blood TCRbeta repertoires from subjects exposed to, actively infected with, or recovered from COVID-19. A de-identified subject ID, COVID-19 status, age in years and sex were almost always included in the sample metadata. Where available, HLA class I and class II types were taken from metadata supplied by the sample provider and were not determined by assay-based typing. The samples were drawn from the first 160 participants of the ongoing ImmuneRACE study and from 1,254 subjects provided by 6 global collaborators. The material from the prospective study consisted of cDNA or gDNA derived from T cells, B-cell-depleted T cells, or PBMCs. The repertoires were released in a freely available public database meant as a resource for research on the immune response to SARS-CoV-2. What the research found in general, with its limitations: Clinical and demographic metadata were provided uncurated, with the amount varying by source and participant.

Another Seattle source contributed samples from volunteer blood donors who had recovered from COVID-19. The collaborating institutions used their own protocols to collect whole blood in K2EDTA tubes. Collaborator samples were shipped for TCRbeta analysis as frozen whole blood, isolated PBMCs, or DNA extracted from either sample type. A note on this clone: The antigen this receptor binds is unknown. Base qualities are not recorded, but no much larger clone differs from it by a single base.

TCRbeta CDR3 regions were amplified from genomic DNA by means of the immunoSEQ Assay, a bias-controlled multiplex PCR. On the authors' methods: The number of nucleated cells in each sample was estimated by amplification of reference gene primers within the assay. To quantify the absolute abundance of each unique TCRbeta CDR3 rearrangement, sequence reads were collapsed and filtered. For each sample, productive Simpson clonality was calculated as the square root of Simpson's diversity index across productive rearrangements. TCRdb re-hosts the immuneACCESS table, in-frame sequences only. Its copies lack some clones; in the studies checked, an unresolved V gene accounts for under half of them, and the cause for the rest is not known. The V and J calls and clone size were taken over from that table, and D and trimming were inferred from the DNA. The sample contains 230,000 or so clones, nearly 90% of them found a single time. Together, the top ten hold 4% to 5% of the sample.

V loses 4 bases of germline sequence and J loses 5 bases, and the interval between the two ends is 8 bases. The CDR3 has 12 amino acids, counting the end cysteine and phenylalanine. Of all the DNA, just the CDR3 is kept, 36 bases in frame from base 1. From a lookup of the germline V gene, CDR1 and CDR2 are SGHAT and FQNNGV. The chain was built from TRBV11-2 and TRBJ2-5; the D gene is not confidently resolved. The sequenced material came from peripheral blood. The sequence was collected from a woman between 35 and 50 years old who had recovered from COVID-19. The DNA is as follows: TGTGCCAGCAGCTCCTCCTATGAGACCCAGTACTTC. This encodes CASSSSYETQYF.